The 4 T cell receptor beta chains listed next were all sequenced from one sample in a study of shared clonotypes between healthy human individuals. Sequencing was performed with immunoSEQ multiplex PCR; in TCRdb, only in-frame clones are kept and a portion is missing. The sample has millions of clones, roughly 94% seen once. Sequencing was performed on naive CD4+ T cells sorted from blood. Documented subset: CD45RA+ positively selected. These receptors were collected from a man aged 18 to 29 in good health.

The chain joins TRBV5-1 to TRBJ2-5; D gene uncertain. Deletions cut 1 base from V and 14 bases from J, with 15 bases between. The germline V gene has CDR1 SGHRS and CDR2 YFSETQ. CDR3 length: 12 residues. The DNA of the CDR3 is TGCGCCAGCAGCTTGATCCCAGGAATACACTACTTC. It yields the protein CASSLIPGIHYF.

The V gene is TRBV5-6, the J gene TRBJ2-1, with D hard to call. V lost 0 bases and J lost 2, with 9 bases in between. CDR1 is SGHDT, CDR2 YYEEEE, per germline. CDR3 length equals 15 residues. The CDR3 coding sequence is TGTGCCAGCAGCTTGGACAGCCGCCCCTACAATGAGCAGTTCTTC. Protein: CASSLDSRPYNEQFF. The entire variable domain, with the rest obtained from reference TRBV5-6 and TRBJ2-1, is as follows: DAGVTQSPTHLIKTRGQQVTLRCSPKSGHDTVSWYQQALGQGPQFIFQYYEEEERQRGNFPDRFSGHQFPNYSSELNVNALLLGDSALYLCASSLDSRPYNEQFFGPGTRLTVL.

This clone was seen just once. J is TRBJ2-1 and V is TRBV10-3; TRBD2 matches 10 bases. CDR1 and CDR2 (germline): ENHRY, SYGVKD. CDR3 length: 14 amino acids. V gave up 6 bases and J gave up 8 bases; unmatched junction bases: 7. CDR3: CAISGTSVGYEQFF. The CDR3 DNA reads as TGTGCCATCAGCGGGACTAGCGTTGGGTATGAGCAGTTCTTC.

This sequence joins TRBV7-3 and TRBJ2-2; TRBD2 aligns across 7 bases. With 2 bases clipped from V and 4 bases from J, the junction kept 4 bases outside the gene matches. This CDR3 has 15 residues. Per germline, CDR1 SGHTA and CDR2 FQGTGA. The CDR3 DNA reads TGTGCCAGCAGCTTACCGGGGACTACCACCGGGGAGCTGTTTTTT. Translation gives CASSLPGTTTGELFF.